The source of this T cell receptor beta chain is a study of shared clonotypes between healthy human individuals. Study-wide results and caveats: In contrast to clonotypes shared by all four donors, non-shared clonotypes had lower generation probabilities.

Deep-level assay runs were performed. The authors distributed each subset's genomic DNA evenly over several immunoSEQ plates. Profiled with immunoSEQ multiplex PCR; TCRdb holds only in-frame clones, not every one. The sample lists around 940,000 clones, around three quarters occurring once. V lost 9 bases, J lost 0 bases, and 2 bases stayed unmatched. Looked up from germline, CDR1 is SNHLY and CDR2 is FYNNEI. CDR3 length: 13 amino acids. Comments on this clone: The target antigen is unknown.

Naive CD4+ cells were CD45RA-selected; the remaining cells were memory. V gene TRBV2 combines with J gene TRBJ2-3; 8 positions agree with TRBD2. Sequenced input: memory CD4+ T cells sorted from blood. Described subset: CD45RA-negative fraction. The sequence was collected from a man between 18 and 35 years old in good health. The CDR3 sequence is CASSGASTDTQYF. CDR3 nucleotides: TGTGCCAGTAGCGGGGCTAGCACAGATACGCAGTATTTT.